This T cell receptor beta chain is drawn from a study of tumor-infiltrating lymphocytes in primary liver carcinoma. Study overall: Patients were both men and women, whose ages ran from 30 to 69 years. Overall study results and limits: Pairs comparing tumor with adjacent tissue or blood overlapped less than pairs drawn from tumor regions. Tumors reached a significantly greater top-250-clone fraction than blood did (p = 0.039).

The roughly 20-34 mg bulk tissue piece was not sorted before simultaneous RNA and DNA extraction. Over 80% viable tumor cells were present in every tumor sample. Per germline, CDR1 SQVTM and CDR2 ANQGSEA. The CDR3 spans 14 residues. About this clonotype itself: Its antigen is undetermined.

Starting from about 0.5 ug of total RNA, TCR beta cDNA was produced with a primer in the constant region. Construction of TCR beta libraries relied on three successive nested multiplex PCR rounds employing slightly modified ARM-PCR. With TRBV1-TRBV30 forward primers and a C-beta reverse primer, the first two PCR rounds were run for nine to eleven cycles each. TCRdb passed the multiplex PCR reads through MiXCR, listing each CDR3 protein once. The sample holds 100,000 or so distinct CDR3 sequences; approximately 70% are singletons and the top ten take 10% to 15%. The rearrangement joins TRBV29-1 to TRBJ2-2; no clear D. The sequence was obtained from a woman aged 60-75 years with primary liver carcinoma and hepatitis B virus infection. The sequenced material came from liver tumor tissue from sampling region 2. Subset of the sample: tumor region T2, inferior pole. CDR3 loop: CSPSTPLNTGELFF. CDR3 sequence (DNA): TGCAGTCCCTCGACGCCCTTGAACACCGGGGAGCTGTTTTTT.